This TCR beta chain was retrieved from a study of blood T cell repertoires in COVID-19. Study information: COVID-19 samples from acute and convalescent phases originated in the United States, Italy and Spain.

The assay was immunoSEQ multiplex PCR, and TCRdb's table has in-frame clones only and misses some. This sample has over 150,000 clones, with over 75% found just once. Germline V gene data show CDR1 as SNHLY and CDR2 as FYNNEI. The CDR3 consists of 14 residues. V lost 5 bases and J 5 bases, leaving 10 bases between the germline ends. A few counts support this clone. The specimen was peripheral blood. The V gene is TRBV2, the J gene TRBJ1-6; no clear D gene. This receptor was taken from a man between 60 and 70 years old with COVID-19, enrolled during active disease. DNA for the CDR3: TGTGCCAGCAGTAAGAACGGAGATAATTCACCCCTCCACTTT. This codes for CASSKNGDNSPLHF.